This T cell receptor (beta chain) is from a study of shared clonotypes between healthy human individuals. Generated by immunoSEQ multiplex PCR, the TCRdb table keeps only in-frame clones and is missing some. The data show some 1.5 million clones, roughly 96% seen once. The specimen sequenced was naive CD4+ T cells sorted from blood. Subset meaning: CD45RA+ positively selected. This sequence was found in a man aged 25-45 years in good health.

CDR3 sequence (DNA): TGTGCCAGCAGCGTCCGGGCCACTATCTACGAGCAGTACTTC. This gives the protein CASSVRATIYEQYF. The chain recombines TRBV2 with TRBJ2-7; D ambiguous. Germline assignment: CDR1 SNHLY and CDR2 FYNNEI. The CDR3 length is 14 residues. Trimming shortened V by 6 bases and J by 3 bases, and 15 bases separated the two germline ends.